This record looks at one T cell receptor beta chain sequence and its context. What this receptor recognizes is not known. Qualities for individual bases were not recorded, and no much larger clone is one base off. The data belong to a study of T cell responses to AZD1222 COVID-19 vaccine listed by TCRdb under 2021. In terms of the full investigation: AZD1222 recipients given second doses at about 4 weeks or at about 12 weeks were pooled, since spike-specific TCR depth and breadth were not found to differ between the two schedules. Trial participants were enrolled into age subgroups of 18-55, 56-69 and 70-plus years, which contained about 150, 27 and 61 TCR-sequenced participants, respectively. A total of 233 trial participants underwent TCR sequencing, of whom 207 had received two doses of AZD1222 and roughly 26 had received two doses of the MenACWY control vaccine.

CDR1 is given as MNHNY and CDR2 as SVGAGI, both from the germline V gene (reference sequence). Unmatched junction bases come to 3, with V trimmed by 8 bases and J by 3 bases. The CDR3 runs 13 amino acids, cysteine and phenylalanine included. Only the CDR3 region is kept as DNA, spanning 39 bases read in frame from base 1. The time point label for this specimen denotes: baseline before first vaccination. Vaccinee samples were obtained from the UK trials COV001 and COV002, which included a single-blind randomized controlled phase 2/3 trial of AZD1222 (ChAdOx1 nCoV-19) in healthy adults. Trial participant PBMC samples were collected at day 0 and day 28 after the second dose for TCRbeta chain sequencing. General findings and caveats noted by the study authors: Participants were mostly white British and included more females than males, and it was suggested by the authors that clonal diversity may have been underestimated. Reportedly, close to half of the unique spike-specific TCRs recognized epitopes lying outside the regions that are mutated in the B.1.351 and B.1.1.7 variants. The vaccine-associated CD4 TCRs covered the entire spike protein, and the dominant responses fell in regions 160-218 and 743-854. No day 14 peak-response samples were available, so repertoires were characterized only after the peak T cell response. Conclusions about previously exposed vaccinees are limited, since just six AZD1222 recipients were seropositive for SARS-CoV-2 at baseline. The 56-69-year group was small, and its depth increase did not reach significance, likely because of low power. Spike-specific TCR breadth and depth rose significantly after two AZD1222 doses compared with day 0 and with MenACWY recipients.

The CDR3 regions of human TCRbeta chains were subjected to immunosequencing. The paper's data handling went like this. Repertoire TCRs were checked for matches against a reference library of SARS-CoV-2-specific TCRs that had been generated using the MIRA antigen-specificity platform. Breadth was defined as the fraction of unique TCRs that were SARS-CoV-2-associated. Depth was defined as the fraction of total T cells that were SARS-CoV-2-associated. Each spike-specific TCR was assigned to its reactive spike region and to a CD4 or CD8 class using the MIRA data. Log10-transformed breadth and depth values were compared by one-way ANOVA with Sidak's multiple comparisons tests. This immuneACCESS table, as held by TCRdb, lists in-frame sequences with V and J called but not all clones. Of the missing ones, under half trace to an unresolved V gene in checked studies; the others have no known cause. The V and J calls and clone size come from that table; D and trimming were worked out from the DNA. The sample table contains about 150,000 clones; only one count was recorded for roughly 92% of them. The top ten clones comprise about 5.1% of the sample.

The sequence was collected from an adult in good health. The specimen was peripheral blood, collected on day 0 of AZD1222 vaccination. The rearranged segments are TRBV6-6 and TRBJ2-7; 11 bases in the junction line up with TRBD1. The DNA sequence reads TGTGCCAGCGGGACAGGGGGACACTACGAGCAGTACTTC. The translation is CASGTGGHYEQYF.